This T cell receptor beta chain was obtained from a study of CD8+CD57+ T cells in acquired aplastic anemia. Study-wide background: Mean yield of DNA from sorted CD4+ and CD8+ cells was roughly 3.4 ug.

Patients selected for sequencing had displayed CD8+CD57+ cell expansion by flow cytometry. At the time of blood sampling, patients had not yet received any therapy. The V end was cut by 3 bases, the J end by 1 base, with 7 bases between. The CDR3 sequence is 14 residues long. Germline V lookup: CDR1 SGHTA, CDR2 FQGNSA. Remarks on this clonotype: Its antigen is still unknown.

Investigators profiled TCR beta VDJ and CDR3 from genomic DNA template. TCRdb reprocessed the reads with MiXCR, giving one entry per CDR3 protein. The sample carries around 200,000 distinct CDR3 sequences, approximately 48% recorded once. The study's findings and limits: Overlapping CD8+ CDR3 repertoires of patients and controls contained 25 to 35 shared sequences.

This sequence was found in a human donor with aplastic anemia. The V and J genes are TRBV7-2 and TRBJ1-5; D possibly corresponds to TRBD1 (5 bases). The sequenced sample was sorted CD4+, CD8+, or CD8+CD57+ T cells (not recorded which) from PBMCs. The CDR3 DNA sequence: TGTGCCAGCAGCTTCAGGGAAAGCAATCAGCCCCAGCATTTT. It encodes CASSFRESNQPQHF.